The 13 T cell receptor beta chains given below trace back to one sample, sequenced in a study of OX40 agonist ivuxolimab in advanced cancers. Produced via immunoSEQ multiplex PCR; TCRdb's table is partial and in-frame only. The top ten hold roughly 0.9% of the sample, which has about 79,000 clones, approximately 90% seen once. The sample here was CD4+ or CD8+ T cells sorted from blood, taken in a trial of the OX40 agonist ivuxolimab. The receptors stem from an adult with an advanced solid tumor such as melanoma, head and neck, liver or kidney cancer.

The chain recombines TRBV27 with TRBJ2-3, with D maybe TRBD1 (6 bases). The V gene's germline CDR1 is MNHEY and CDR2 SMNVEV (reference sequence). This CDR3 has 15 residues. Trimming stripped 6 bases from V and 4 bases from J, with 17 bases between. CDR3 region: CASRKDSARADTQYF. The CDR3, as DNA: TGTGCCAGCAGAAAGGACAGTGCTAGGGCAGATACGCAGTATTTT.

The chain has TRBV2 and TRBJ1-4; no reliable D call. Germline V CDR1 and CDR2: SNHLY, FYNNEI. The V gene lost 4 bases and the J gene lost 0 bases, with 6 bases spanning the gap. The CDR3 is 14 amino acids. The CDR3 loop is CASSATTTNEKLFF. The CDR3 DNA reads TGTGCCAGCAGTGCGACAACAACTAATGAAAAACTGTTTTTT.

About this clone: The same CDR3 also results from other DNA sequences found in this sample. The chain recombines TRBV4-3 with TRBJ2-3; weak D call: TRBD2 (5 bases). Germline V gene data show CDR1 as LGHNA and CDR2 as YSLEER. V shed 0 bases and J shed 5 bases, with 18 bases lying between them. This CDR3 contains 17 residues. The CDR3 DNA reads as TGCGCCAGCAGCCAAGATAGGGCGAGAGGGCCGGGAGATACGCAGTATTTT. Its protein is CASSQDRARGPGDTQYF.

This chain uses TRBV5-1 with TRBJ2-3, with D tentatively TRBD1 or TRBD2 (5 bases each). Between the trimmed V and J ends, which lost 6 bases and 2 bases, there was a span of 13 bases. The length of the CDR3 is 14 residues. Germline values: CDR1 SGHRS, CDR2 YFSETQ. CDR3 loop: CASNPWGNTDTQYF. DNA of the CDR3: TGCGCCAGCAACCCTTGGGGGAACACAGATACGCAGTATTTT. The whole variable domain, remainder taken from reference TRBV5-1 and TRBJ2-3, is KAGVTQTPRYLIKTRGQQVTLSCSPISGHRSVSWYQQTPGQGLQFLFEYFSETQRNKGNFPGRFSGRQFSNSRSEMNVSTLELGDSALYLCASNPWGNTDTQYFGPGTRLTVL.

This CDR3 is CASSPRGQFF. CDR3 coding DNA: TGCGCCAGCAGCCCTAGGGGGCAGTTCTTC. This chain links TRBV4-1 with TRBJ2-1; perhaps TRBD1 as D (5 bases). Germline CDR1 is MGHRA and CDR2 is YSYEKL. The CDR3 contains 10 residues. Trimming shortened V by 4 bases and J by 12 bases, and 7 bases separated the two germline ends.

J is TRBJ2-1 and V is TRBV30; D is uncertain. Germline CDR1 and CDR2: GTSNPN and SVGIG (reference sequence). The V end was cut by 2 bases, the J end by 9 bases, with 8 bases between. CDR3 length: 11 amino acids. In nucleotides, the CDR3 is TGTGCCTGGAGTCTGACCGTTGAGCAGTTCTTC. It codes for CAWSLTVEQFF.

The chain uses TRBV7-9 and TRBJ2-1, with TRBD2 identical over 11 bases. Trimming took 4 bases from V and 4 from J; bases not matched to a gene: 3. Germline V lookup: CDR1 SEHNR, CDR2 FQNEAQ (reference sequence). The length of the CDR3 is 15 residues. CDR3 loop: CASSYRTSGYNEQFF. Here the CDR3 DNA reads TGTGCCAGCAGCTACCGGACTAGCGGGTACAATGAGCAGTTCTTC. Full variable domain (missing parts from reference TRBV7-9 and TRBJ2-1): DTGVSQNPRHKITKRGQNVTFRCDPISEHNRLYWYRQTLGQGPEFLTYFQNEAQLEKSRLLSDRFSAERPKGSFSTLEIQRTEQGDSAMYLCASSYRTSGYNEQFFGPGTRLTVL.

The rearrangement links TRBV15 to TRBJ1-2, with 10 bases identical to TRBD1. The germline gives CDR1 LNHNV, CDR2 YYDKDF (reference sequence). The CDR3 is made up of 16 amino acids. V lost 3 bases, J lost 3 bases, and 7 bases stayed unmatched. In nucleotides, the CDR3 is TGTGCCACCAGCAGGACCGGGACAGGGGTTTACTATGGCTACACCTTC. This codes for CATSRTGTGVYYGYTF.

This rearrangement joins TRBV28 to TRBJ1-5, with 11 bases fitting TRBD1. Germline CDR1 reads MDHEN; CDR2 reads SYDVKM. The CDR3 totals 18 residues. The V and J ends lost 5 bases and 2 bases, in that order; junction bases with no gene match: 11. The CDR3 DNA sequence: TGTGCCAGCAGTCCCGGGACAGGGGGATCTTTAGGCAATCAGCCCCAGCATTTT. The encoded protein is CASSPGTGGSLGNQPQHF.

This clone was seen many times. The chain has TRBV14 and TRBJ2-5; TRBD1 is a possible D gene (6 bases). Trimming took 7 bases from V and 1 from J, leaving 13 bases between them. The CDR3 runs to 14 residues. Germline V gene sequence: CDR1 SGHDN, CDR2 FVKESK. The CDR3 loop is CASNPGARQETQYF. CDR3 sequence (DNA): TGTGCCAGCAATCCAGGGGCCCGCCAAGAGACCCAGTACTTC. Variable domain in full (rest from reference TRBV14 and TRBJ2-5): EAGVTQFPSHSVIEKGQTVTLRCDPISGHDNLYWYRRVMGKEIKFLLHFVKESKQDESGMPNNRFLAERTGGTYSTLKVQPAELEDSGVYFCASNPGARQETQYFGPGTRLLVL.

This chain connects TRBV6-1 to TRBJ1-3; D is unclear. Looked up from germline, CDR1 is MNHNS and CDR2 is SASEGT. Trimming pared 3 bases from V and 1 base from J, leaving 7 bases between. CDR3 size: 14 residues. The CDR3 reads CASSEFVSGNTIYF. The CDR3, as DNA: TGTGCCAGCAGTGAGTTTGTTTCTGGAAACACCATATATTTT.

The rearrangement links TRBV5-4 to TRBJ1-1; TRBD1 matches 8 bases. The germline V gene encodes CDR1 SGHNT and CDR2 YYREEE (reference sequence). The trim removed 5 bases at V and 1 base at J, leaving 4 bases unmatched. This CDR3 comprises 14 residues. This CDR3 reads CASRNRGGNTEAFF. The CDR3 region has the DNA TGTGCCAGCAGGAACAGGGGGGGGAACACTGAAGCTTTCTTT.

The table lists this clone with a count of one. This chain joins TRBV5-6 and TRBJ2-7; 9 nucleotides match TRBD2. Germline CDR1 reads SGHDT; CDR2 reads YYEEEE. V shed 4 bases and J 6 bases; nucleotides not matched to a gene: 14. The CDR3 loop spans 16 amino acids. CDR3 sequence (DNA): TGTGCCAGCAGCGCAGCCACCTCGGGACTAGCTTTCGAGCAGTACTTC. Translating it yields CASSAATSGLAFEQYF. Filled out from reference TRBV5-6 and TRBJ2-7, the complete variable domain reads DAGVTQSPTHLIKTRGQQVTLRCSPKSGHDTVSWYQQALGQGPQFIFQYYEEEERQRGNFPDRFSGHQFPNYSSELNVNALLLGDSALYLCASSAATSGLAFEQYFGPGTRLTVT.